A selection of T cell receptor beta chains follows, all from one sample in a study of OX40 agonist ivuxolimab in advanced cancers. Assay: immunoSEQ multiplex PCR; the TCRdb copy retains only in-frame clones and omits some. This sample has under 100,000 clones; roughly 85% occur once, and the top ten carry around 5.1%. Material: CD4+ or CD8+ T cells sorted from blood, obtained in a trial of the OX40 agonist ivuxolimab. Receptor source: an adult with an advanced solid tumor such as melanoma, head and neck, liver or kidney cancer. Both conserved end residues are part of each CDR3. D genes are given only for firm matches. The size of a clone is reported for some rows only, either as once, few or many, or as a class for expanded clones.

>TRBJ1-2|.|.|TRBV27
CASSLIGTSGYTF
TGTGCCAGCAGTTTAATAGGGACAAGTGGCTACACCTTC
>TRBJ1-2|.|.|TRBV18
CASRSPAGTAYGYTF
TGTGCCAGCCGTAGCCCCGCTGGGACCGCCTATGGCTACACCTTC
>TRBJ2-1|.|TRBD2|TRBV29-1
CSAILKFTGGNEQFF
TGCAGCGCCATACTGAAATTCACGGGGGGGAATGAGCAGTTCTTC
>TRBJ1-2|.|.|TRBV10-3
CAIGAEGRGYGYTF
TGTGCCATCGGGGCGGAGGGGCGAGGCTATGGCTACACCTTC
>TRBJ2-7|.|.|TRBV6-5
CASSYGAGDEYEQYF
TGTGCCAGCAGTTACGGGGCAGGAGACGAATACGAGCAGTACTTC
>TRBJ2-5|.|TRBD1|TRBV29-1
CSDEQGGETQYF
TGCAGCGACGAACAGGGGGGCGAGACCCAGTACTTC
>TRBJ2-3|.|.|TRBV10-1
CASSEPDTDTQYF
TGCGCCAGCAGTGAGCCCGACACAGATACGCAGTATTTT
>TRBJ1-6|.|TRBD1|TRBV9
CASSVGDRGPNSPLHF
TGTGCCAGCAGCGTAGGGGACAGGGGGCCTAATTCACCCCTCCACTTT
>TRBJ1-1|.|.|TRBV5-1
CASSLAGLDYGTEAFF
TGCGCCAGCAGCTTGGCCGGATTGGACTACGGGACTGAAGCTTTCTTT
>TRBJ2-1|.|.|TRBV29-1
CSGGPNKGNEQFF
TGCAGCGGGGGACCCAACAAGGGAAATGAGCAGTTCTTC
>TRBJ2-1|.|TRBD1|TRBV19
CASTKTGGTYNEQFF
TGTGCCAGTACCAAGACAGGGGGCACCTACAATGAGCAGTTCTTC
>TRBJ2-7|.|.|TRBV11-2
CASSLVSPGYEQYF
TGTGCCAGCAGCTTAGTATCCCCAGGGTACGAGCAGTACTTC
>TRBJ1-1|.|.|TRBV19
CASSIGGYTEAFF
TGTGCCAGTAGTATAGGAGGGTACACTGAAGCTTTCTTT
>TRBJ2-1|once|.|TRBV18
CASSPDYLRHNEQFF
TGTGCCAGCTCACCGGACTACCTCCGACACAATGAGCAGTTCTTC
>TRBJ1-1|.|.|TRBV7-2
CASSLALRLRMNTEAFF
TGTGCCAGCAGCTTAGCGTTACGTCTCAGAATGAACACTGAAGCTTTCTTT
>TRBJ1-6|once|.|TRBV6-5
CASSYEGGNSPLHF
TGTGCCAGCAGTTATGAGGGGGGTAATTCACCCCTCCACTTT
>TRBJ2-2|.|.|TRBV7-2
CASSSQAGTGELFF
TGTGCCAGCAGCTCTCAGGCGGGCACCGGGGAGCTGTTTTTT
>TRBJ2-3|.|TRBD2|TRBV29-1
CSSRAGRDTQYF
TGCAGCTCTAGAGCGGGACGAGATACGCAGTATTTT
>TRBJ2-3|.|.|TRBV5-6
CASSLAEGTDTQYF
TGTGCCAGTAGCTTAGCGGAGGGAACAGATACGCAGTATTTT
>TRBJ2-2|.|TRBD2|TRBV6-5
CASSYETSKNTGELFF
TGTGCCAGCAGTTACGAGACTAGCAAGAACACCGGGGAGCTGTTTTTT
>TRBJ1-1|.|.|TRBV4-1
CASSQDSRGTEAFF
TGCGCCAGCAGCCAAGACAGCAGGGGCACTGAAGCTTTCTTT
>TRBJ2-2|.|.|TRBV7-7
CASSLRLGTGELFF
TGTGCCAGCAGCTTACGACTTGGTACCGGGGAGCTGTTTTTT
>TRBJ2-1|.|.|TRBV23-1
CASSQWPPGVYNEQFF
TGCGCCAGCAGTCAATGGCCCCCAGGGGTTTACAATGAGCAGTTCTTC
>TRBJ1-5|.|.|TRBV6-1
CASRAQWGPNQPQHF
TGTGCCAGCAGGGCCCAGTGGGGGCCTAATCAGCCCCAGCATTTT
>TRBJ2-5|.|.|TRBV5-6
CASSLAGRETQYF
TGTGCCAGCAGCTTGGCCGGGAGAGAGACCCAGTACTTC
>TRBJ2-7|.|TRBD2|TRBV5-1
CASKREGGTYEQYF
TGCGCCAGCAAGCGGGAGGGCGGAACCTACGAGCAGTACTTC
>TRBJ2-7|.|.|TRBV15
CATSRDHRRENEQYF
TGTGCCACCAGCAGAGATCACAGGCGAGAGAACGAGCAGTACTTC
>TRBJ2-7|.|.|TRBV10-3
CAISDGTLYEQYF
TGTGCCATCAGTGACGGGACGCTTTACGAGCAGTACTTC
>TRBJ2-1|.|TRBD2|TRBV5-4
CASSFGRGDSYNEQFF
TGTGCCAGCAGCTTTGGACGGGGGGACTCCTACAATGAGCAGTTCTTC
>TRBJ1-2|.|.|TRBV29-1
CSVAPGEGYGYTF
TGCAGCGTCGCCCCAGGGGAGGGCTATGGCTACACCTTC
>TRBJ1-1|once|TRBD1|TRBV7-9
CASSQNPGQMNTEAFF
TGTGCCAGCAGCCAGAATCCGGGACAGATGAACACTGAAGCTTTCTTT
>TRBJ1-2|.|.|TRBV7-8
CASSLGGYGYTF
TGTGCCAGCAGCTTAGGGGGTTATGGCTACACCTTC
>TRBJ1-2|.|.|TRBV21-1
CASSKDGTANYGYTF
TGTGCCAGCAGCAAAGATGGGACAGCCAACTATGGCTACACCTTC
>TRBJ2-3|.|.|TRBV19
CASSERAVTDTQYF
TGTGCCAGTAGTGAACGGGCAGTCACAGATACGCAGTATTTT
>TRBJ2-5|.|.|TRBV5-1
CASSLGGVEETQYF
TGCGCCAGCAGCTTGGGCGGCGTGGAAGAGACCCAGTACTTC